The clone carrying this T cell receptor beta chain has a single count. The data derive from a study of blood T cell repertoires in COVID-19. TCRdb's copy holds only in-frame clones and misses some; the assay was immunoSEQ multiplex PCR. The sample holds about 190,000 clones, about 88% seen once. Sequenced sample: PBMCs or T cells enriched from blood (not recorded which). This TCR was sampled from a woman aged 25 to 39 who had recovered from COVID-19.

CDR3 loop: CAAHSAGRTQYF. The CDR3 region has the DNA TGTGCAGCCCACAGCGCGGGGCGGACCCAGTACTTC. The chain is built from TRBV25-1 and TRBJ2-5; tentatively, D is TRBD2 (6 bases). This CDR3 is 12 amino acids long. Germline V gene sequence: CDR1 MGHDK, CDR2 SYGVNS.